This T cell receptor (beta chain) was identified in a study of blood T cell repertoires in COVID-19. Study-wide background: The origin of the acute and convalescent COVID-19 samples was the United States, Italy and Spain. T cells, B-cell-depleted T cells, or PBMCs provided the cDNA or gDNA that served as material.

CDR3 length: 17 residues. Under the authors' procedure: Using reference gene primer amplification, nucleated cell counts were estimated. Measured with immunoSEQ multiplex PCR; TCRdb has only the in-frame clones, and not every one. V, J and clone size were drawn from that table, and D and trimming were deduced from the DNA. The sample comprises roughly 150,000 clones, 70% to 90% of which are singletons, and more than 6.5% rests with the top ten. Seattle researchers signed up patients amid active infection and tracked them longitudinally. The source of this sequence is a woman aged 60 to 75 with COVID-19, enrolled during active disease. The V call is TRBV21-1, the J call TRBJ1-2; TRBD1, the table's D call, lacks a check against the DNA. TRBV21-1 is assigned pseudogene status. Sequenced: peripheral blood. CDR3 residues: CASSKSPTVETNYGYTF. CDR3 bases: TGTGCCAGCAGCAAAAGCCCCACAGTCGAAACTAACTATGGCTACACCTTC.